A single sample gave rise to the 24 T cell receptor beta chains below, sequenced in a study of blood T cell repertoires in COVID-19. Repertoires were generated with immunoSEQ multiplex PCR, while TCRdb's copy carries only in-frame clones and drops some. Here the sample spans around 220,000 clones, 90% to 95% being singletons. Sequencing was carried out using PBMCs or T cells enriched from blood (not recorded which). The source of these receptors is a young woman who had recovered from COVID-19.

About this clone: The germline gene is not matched at one end of the junction; a read error may be the cause. The chain carries TRBV7-7 and TRBJ2-1, with 10 bases identical to TRBD1. Germline CDR1 and CDR2: SSHAT and FNYEAQ (reference sequence). CDR3 length equals 15 residues. The CDR3: CASSLYDRGPYEQFF. The CDR3 DNA sequence: TGTGCTAGCAGCTTATACGACAGGGGGCCCTATGAGCAGTTCTTC.

This clone has a single count. J is TRBJ2-1 and V is TRBV6-5, with TRBD2 matching 11 bases. The germline gives CDR1 MNHEY, CDR2 SVGAGI. CDR3 size: 14 residues. V lost 2 bases and J lost 8; bases outside the gene matches: 2. The CDR3, as DNA: TGTGCCAGCAGTTACGCTAGCGGGAGGTATGAGCAGTTCTTC. Encoded protein: CASSYASGRYEQFF.

The chain is built from TRBV5-4 and TRBJ2-2; TRBD1 matches 11 bases. V lost 4 bases, J lost 7 bases, and 9 bases stayed unmatched. Germline V gene sequence: CDR1 SGHNT, CDR2 YYREEE (reference sequence). The CDR3 length is 16 residues. This CDR3 reads CASSPRTGGAHGELFF. As DNA, the CDR3 is TGTGCCAGCAGCCCGCGGACAGGGGGCGCGCACGGGGAGCTGTTTTTT.

The chain is built from TRBV15 and TRBJ1-5; D ambiguous. V gave up 4 bases and J gave up 4 bases, with 14 bases separating them. The length of the CDR3 is 15 residues. Germline loops: CDR1 LNHNV, CDR2 YYDKDF (reference sequence). The chain's CDR3 is CATSTLREVNQPQHF. CDR3 nucleotides: TGTGCCACCAGCACCCTCCGGGAGGTAAATCAGCCCCAGCATTTT.

The chain carries TRBV19 and TRBJ2-7, with 10 positions matching TRBD1. The CDR3 has 15 amino acids. Germline CDR1 and CDR2: LNHDA and SQIVND (reference sequence). After removal of 3 bases from V and 5 bases from J, the junction contained 7 bases not matched to a gene. In DNA, the CDR3 is TGTGCCAGTAGTATGATTGAGGGACAGGGGAACGAGCAGTACTTC. Translation gives CASSMIEGQGNEQYF.

This chain uses TRBV24-1 with TRBJ1-1, with D perhaps TRBD1 (6 bases). There are 14 residues in the CDR3. Per germline, CDR1 KGHDR and CDR2 SFDVKD. Trimming took 9 bases from V and 2 from J, leaving 15 bases between them. The CDR3 loop is CATRGAGSNTEAFF. As DNA, the CDR3 is TGTGCCACCCGGGGGGCAGGGTCAAACACTGAAGCTTTCTTT.

The chain employs TRBV7-3 and TRBJ2-2; TRBD1 is a possible D gene (6 bases). CDR1 SGHTA and CDR2 FQGTGA come from the germline V gene. V was pared by 1 base and J by 1 base, with 10 bases between. The CDR3 is made up of 16 amino acids. The CDR3, as DNA: TGTGCCAGCAGCTTAATGGGGGCCTTGAACACCGGGGAGCTGTTTTTT. Encoded protein: CASSLMGALNTGELFF.

The V gene is TRBV27, the J gene TRBJ2-1; 9 nucleotides agree with TRBD1. The V gene end was trimmed by 7 bases and the J gene end by 6 bases; junction bases not matched to a gene: 10. CDR3 size: 15 residues. Germline V lookup: CDR1 MNHEY, CDR2 SMNVEV (reference sequence). The CDR3 reads CASINRDRDVNEQFF. In nucleotides, the CDR3 is TGTGCCAGCATTAATCGGGACAGGGATGTCAATGAGCAGTTCTTC.

The chain is built from TRBV7-2 and TRBJ2-7; 12 bases fit TRBD2. The CDR3 has 15 residues. CDR1 and CDR2 (germline): SGHTA, FQGNSA. The junction had 2 bases not matched to a gene; V was cut back by 4 bases and J by 1 base. The CDR3 DNA sequence: TGTGCCAGCAGCTCGACTAGCGGGGGATCCTACGAGCAGTACTTC. Protein product: CASSSTSGGSYEQYF. The whole variable domain, remainder taken from reference TRBV7-2 and TRBJ2-7, is GAGVSQSPSNKVTEKGKDVELRCDPISGHTALYWYRQSLGQGLEFLIYFQGNSAPDKSGLPSDRFSAERTGGSVSTLTIQRTQQEDSAVYLCASSSTSGGSYEQYFGPGTRLTVT.

Written as DNA, the CDR3 is TGTGCCAGCAGCCCCCAGGGATCCTATAATTCACCCCTCCACTTT. This encodes CASSPQGSYNSPLHF. The chain links TRBV4-2 to TRBJ1-6; tentatively, D is TRBD1 (5 bases). The V gene's germline CDR1 is LGHNA and CDR2 YNFKEQ. This CDR3 region has 15 residues. V was pared by 4 bases and J by 1 base, with 8 bases between.

This clone appeared a few times. The chain's CDR3 is CASREEQGSYNEQFF. The CDR3 bases are TGTGCCAGCAGGGAGGAGCAGGGGTCCTACAATGAGCAGTTCTTC. The V gene is TRBV6-5, the J gene TRBJ2-1, with D possibly matching TRBD1 (6 bases). The V end was cut by 6 bases, the J end by 1 base, with 13 bases between. The germline V gene encodes CDR1 MNHEY and CDR2 SVGAGI. This CDR3 has 15 residues.

In this sample, this clone turned up once. V usage is TRBV5-4 and J usage is TRBJ1-4; 7 bases are shared with TRBD1. Germline V gene lookup returns CDR1 SGHNT and CDR2 YYREEE (reference sequence). J was trimmed by 8 bases and V by 3 bases; bases with no gene match: 4. The CDR3 contains 13 residues. The CDR3 loop is CASSSQGGEKLFF. CDR3 sequence (DNA): TGTGCCAGCAGCTCTCAGGGGGGAGAAAAACTGTTTTTT.

The V gene is TRBV13, the J gene TRBJ2-2; the D gene is possibly TRBD1 (5 bases). Germline loops: CDR1 PRHDT, CDR2 FYEKMQ (reference sequence). There are 15 residues in the CDR3. The germline V and J ends were trimmed by 1 base and 1 base, with 7 bases remaining between them. CDR3 loop: CASSLAGRNTGELFF. In DNA, the CDR3 is TGTGCCAGCAGCTTAGCAGGGCGGAACACCGGGGAGCTGTTTTTT. The variable domain in full, completed from reference TRBV13 and TRBJ2-2, reads AAGVIQSPRHLIKEKRETATLKCYPIPRHDTVYWYQQGPGQDPQFLISFYEKMQSDKGSIPDRFSAQQFSDYHSELNMSSLELGDSALYFCASSLAGRNTGELFFGEGSRLTVL.

This clone came up once. The chain carries TRBV6-6 and TRBJ2-1; 10 bases are a match to TRBD2. The CDR3 spans 18 residues. Germline V gives CDR1 MNHNY, CDR2 SVGAGI (reference sequence). V was clipped by 5 bases and J by 0 bases; unmatched bases: 10. The CDR3 DNA reads as TGTGCCAGCAGTCAGACCAGCGGGGGGGCCGGCTCCTACAATGAGCAGTTCTTC. As protein: CASSQTSGGAGSYNEQFF.

This clone occurred once. V and J are TRBV7-8 and TRBJ1-1, with D possibly being TRBD1 (6 bases). The CDR3 sequence is 18 residues long. V was trimmed by 5 bases and J by 0 bases, leaving 22 bases between them. CDR1 and CDR2 from the germline V gene are SGHVS and FQNEAQ. CDR3 residues: CASSPRGISQRVNTEAFF. The CDR3 nucleotides read TGTGCCAGCAGCCCCAGGGGAATCAGCCAACGGGTGAACACTGAAGCTTTCTTT.

This chain joins TRBV7-2 and TRBJ1-2; 8 nucleotides align to TRBD1. There are 14 residues in the CDR3. Germline lookup yields CDR1 SGHTA and CDR2 FQGNSA. J lost 4 bases, V lost 3 bases, and 4 bases had no gene match. The CDR3 region is CASSFDRGGYGYTF. The CDR3 nucleotides are TGTGCCAGCAGCTTTGACAGGGGAGGCTATGGCTACACCTTC.

This clone was seen only a few times. This chain connects TRBV7-9 to TRBJ1-1; no clear D gene. The CDR3 runs to 13 residues. Germline loops: CDR1 SEHNR, CDR2 FQNEAQ (reference sequence). Trimming took 3 bases from V and 10 from J, leaving 15 bases between them. The DNA of the CDR3 is TGTGCCAGCAGCTTGAAACCGCAAATAGCAGCTTTCTTT. Its protein product is CASSLKPQIAAFF. The complete variable domain, with remaining parts taken from reference TRBV7-9 and TRBJ1-1, reads DTGVSQNPRHKITKRGQNVTFRCDPISEHNRLYWYRQTLGQGPEFLTYFQNEAQLEKSRLLSDRFSAERPKGSFSTLEIQRTEQGDSAMYLCASSLKPQIAAFFGQGTRLTVV.

This clone appeared a single time. The chain couples TRBV7-3 to TRBJ2-3; D may be TRBD2 (5 bases). The V gene lost 5 bases and the J gene lost 0 bases, with 12 bases spanning the gap. Germline V gives CDR1 SGHTA, CDR2 FQGTGA. The CDR3 is 15 amino acids. DNA of the CDR3: TGTGCCAGCAGCCCCGTGGGCGGGAGCACAGATACGCAGTATTTT. This sequence encodes CASSPVGGSTDTQYF.

This rearrangement joins TRBV19 to TRBJ2-7; 13 bases are shared with TRBD2. After removal of 1 base from V and 4 bases from J, the junction contained 1 base not matched to a gene. The CDR3 spans 15 residues. CDR1 and CDR2 (germline): LNHDA, SQIVND (reference sequence). For the CDR3, the DNA is TGTGCCAGTAGTATAGGGACTAGCGGGGGTTACGAGCAGTACTTC. Translation gives CASSIGTSGGYEQYF.

The CDR3 loop is CATSVGLGPPPGNTIYF. Here the CDR3 DNA reads TGTGCCACCAGTGTAGGGTTGGGGCCCCCTCCTGGAAACACCATATATTTT. The genes are TRBV24-1 and TRBJ1-3; D is perhaps TRBD1 (5 bases). CDR1 is KGHDR and CDR2 is SFDVKD in the germline V gene. The CDR3 has 17 residues. V lost 5 bases, J lost 2 bases, and 18 bases lay in between.

The chain has TRBV4-3 and TRBJ1-1; D is unresolved. The CDR3 length is 14 residues. V lost 4 bases and J lost 1, with 10 bases in between. Germline V lookup: CDR1 LGHNA, CDR2 YSLEER. CDR3 nucleotides: TGCGCCAGCAGCCTCGAGTGGGCGAACACTGAAGCTTTCTTT. This gives the protein CASSLEWANTEAFF.

The chain joins TRBV29-1 to TRBJ1-1; a possible D gene is TRBD1 (5 bases). Germline V gene lookup returns CDR1 SQVTM and CDR2 ANQGSEA. V dropped 4 bases and J dropped 4 bases, with 19 bases sitting between them. This CDR3 is 15 amino acids long. The CDR3 spells CSVGLGVKGVTEAFF. The DNA of the CDR3 is TGCAGCGTTGGATTAGGGGTTAAAGGAGTCACTGAAGCTTTCTTT.

The chain is built from TRBV4-1 and TRBJ2-2, with 9 positions matching TRBD1. The CDR3 has 15 amino acids. V lost 4 bases, J lost 5 bases, and 5 bases stayed unmatched. CDR1 and CDR2 from the germline V gene are MGHRA and YSYEKL. The CDR3, as DNA: TGCGCCAGCAGCCCGGGACAGGGCAGAACCGGGGAGCTGTTTTTT. It specifies CASSPGQGRTGELFF.

CDR3 DNA sequence: TGCGCCAGCAGCCAAGACCGGGACAGGGGGCACGGCTACACCTTC. Translation: CASSQDRDRGHGYTF. The rearrangement links TRBV4-3 to TRBJ1-2, with 12 bases fitting TRBD1. The CDR3 spans 15 residues. Germline-derived CDR1 and CDR2 are LGHNA and YSLEER. V lost 0 bases and J lost 8; bases outside the gene matches: 4.